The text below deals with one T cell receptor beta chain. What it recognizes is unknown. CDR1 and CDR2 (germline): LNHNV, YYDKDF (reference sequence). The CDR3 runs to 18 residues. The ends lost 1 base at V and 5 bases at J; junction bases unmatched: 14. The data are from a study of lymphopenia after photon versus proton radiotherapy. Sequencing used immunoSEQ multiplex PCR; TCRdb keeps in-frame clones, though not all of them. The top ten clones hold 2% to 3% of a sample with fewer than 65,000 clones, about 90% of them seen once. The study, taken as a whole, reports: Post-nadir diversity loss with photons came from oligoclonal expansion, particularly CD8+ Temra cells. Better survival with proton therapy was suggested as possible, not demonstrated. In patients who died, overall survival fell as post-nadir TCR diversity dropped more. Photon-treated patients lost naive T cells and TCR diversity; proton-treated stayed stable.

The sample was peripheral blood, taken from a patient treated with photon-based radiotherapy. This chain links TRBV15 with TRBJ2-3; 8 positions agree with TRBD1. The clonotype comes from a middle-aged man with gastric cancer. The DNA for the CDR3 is TGTGCCACCAGCAGAGGCCCGACCGCCCGGACAGGGAAAGATACGCAGTATTTT. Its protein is CATSRGPTARTGKDTQYF. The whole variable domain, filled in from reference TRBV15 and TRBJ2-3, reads DAMVIQNPRYQVTQFGKPVTLSCSQTLNHNVMYWYQQKSSQAPKLLFHYYDKDFNNEADTPDNFQSRRPNTSFCFLDIRSPGLGDTAMYLCATSRGPTARTGKDTQYFGPGTRLTVL.